Shown below are 7 T cell receptor beta chains from a single sample sequenced in a study of CD8+ T cells in alopecia areata. RNA was isolated and reverse transcribed to cDNA, the sequencing template. Method: immunoSEQ multiplex PCR; TCRdb's copy keeps in-frame clones and lacks some. The sample lists under 40,000 clones, roughly 50% occurring once. Input material: NKG2D-high CD8+ T cells sorted from blood. All receptors derive from a human donor with alopecia areata.

The chain has TRBV9 and TRBJ2-1, with 10 bases aligning to TRBD2. Germline-derived CDR1 and CDR2 are SGDLS and YYNGEE. The junction had 9 bases not matched to a gene; V was cut back by 4 bases and J by 8 bases. The CDR3 has 15 amino acids. The CDR3 DNA reads as TGTGCCAGCAGCCCTAGCGGGAGCAGTAGAGATGAGCAGTTCTTC. Amino acid sequence: CASSPSGSSRDEQFF.

The CDR3 DNA is TGTGCCAGTAGTATGGGAGGGAACGAGCAGTACTTC. Protein: CASSMGGNEQYF. This rearrangement joins TRBV19 to TRBJ2-7; 7 bases map to TRBD2. In germline, CDR1 is LNHDA, CDR2 SQIVND (reference sequence). With V trimmed by 3 bases and J by 5 bases, 1 base remained unmatched. CDR3 length: 12 amino acids.

This clone was seen more than once but under ten times. The chain carries TRBV7-2 and TRBJ2-1; a weak D match, TRBD2 (6 bases). The CDR3 spans 16 residues. Germline assignment: CDR1 SGHTA and CDR2 FQGNSA. Trimming removed 8 bases at V and 3 bases at J, with 20 bases between. The CDR3 sequence is CASEGLGGVNYNEQFF. DNA of the CDR3: TGTGCCAGCGAAGGGCTCGGGGGAGTGAACTACAATGAGCAGTTCTTC.

The chain recombines TRBV5-4 with TRBJ2-7, with 11 bases matching TRBD1. The ends lost 4 bases at V and 2 bases at J; junction bases unmatched: 2. The CDR3 covers 14 residues. Germline CDR1 and CDR2: SGHNT and YYREEE (reference sequence). CDR3 loop: CASSLGQGAYEQYF. The CDR3 DNA reads as TGTGCCAGCAGCCTGGGACAGGGGGCCTACGAGCAGTACTTC.

This clone was picked up a small number of times. The chain carries TRBV28 and TRBJ2-7, with TRBD1 matching 9 bases. Per the germline V gene, CDR1 is MDHEN and CDR2 is SYDVKM. This CDR3 has 14 residues. After removal of 3 bases from V and 5 bases from J, the junction contained 5 bases not matched to a gene. The DNA for the CDR3 is TGTGCCAGCAGTTTTGGTGACAGGGGGAACGAGCAGTACTTC. This translates into CASSFGDRGNEQYF.

This chain links TRBV29-1 with TRBJ2-7, with 7 positions matching TRBD1. The germline V gene encodes CDR1 SQVTM and CDR2 ANQGSEA. J was trimmed by 2 bases and V by 0 bases; bases with no gene match: 7. This CDR3 comprises 15 residues. CDR3 coding DNA: TGCAGCGTTGAAGATTGGACAGGTGCCACCTACGAGCAGTACTTC. Its protein is CSVEDWTGATYEQYF.

In this sample, this clone turned up a few times. The V gene is TRBV4-1, the J gene TRBJ2-2, with 10 bases aligning to TRBD2. The CDR3 length is 17 residues. Trimming cost V 4 bases and J 7 bases; bases outside gene matches: 12. Germline CDR1 is MGHRA and CDR2 is YSYEKL. Here the CDR3 reads CASSLGIERGGGGELFF. The CDR3 DNA reads as TGCGCCAGCAGCCTCGGGATCGAGCGGGGGGGCGGCGGGGAGCTGTTTTTT.